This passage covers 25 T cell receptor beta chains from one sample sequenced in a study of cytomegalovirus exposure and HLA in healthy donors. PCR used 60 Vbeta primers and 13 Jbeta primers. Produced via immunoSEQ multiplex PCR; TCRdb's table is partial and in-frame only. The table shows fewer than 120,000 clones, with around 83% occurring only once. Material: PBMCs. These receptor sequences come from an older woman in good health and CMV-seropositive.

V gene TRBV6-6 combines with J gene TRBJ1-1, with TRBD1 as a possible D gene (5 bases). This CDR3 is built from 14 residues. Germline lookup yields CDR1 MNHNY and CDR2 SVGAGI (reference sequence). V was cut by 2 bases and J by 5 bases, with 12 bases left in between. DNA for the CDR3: TGTGCCAGCAGTTACGACGGGGGGTTAACTGAAGCTTTCTTT. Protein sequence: CASSYDGGLTEAFF.

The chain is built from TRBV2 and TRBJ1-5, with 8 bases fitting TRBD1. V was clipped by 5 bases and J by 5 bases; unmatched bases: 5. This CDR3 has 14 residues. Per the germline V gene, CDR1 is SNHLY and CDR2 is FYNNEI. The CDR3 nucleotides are TGTGCCAGCAGTAACAGGGGGAAGGATCAGCCCCAGCATTTT. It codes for CASSNRGKDQPQHF.

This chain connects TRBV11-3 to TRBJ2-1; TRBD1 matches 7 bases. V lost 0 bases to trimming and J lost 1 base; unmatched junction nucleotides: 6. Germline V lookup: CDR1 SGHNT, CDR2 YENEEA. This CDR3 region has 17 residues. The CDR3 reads CASSLENRGGSYNEQFF. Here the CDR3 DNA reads TGTGCCAGCAGCTTAGAGAACAGGGGTGGGTCCTACAATGAGCAGTTCTTC.

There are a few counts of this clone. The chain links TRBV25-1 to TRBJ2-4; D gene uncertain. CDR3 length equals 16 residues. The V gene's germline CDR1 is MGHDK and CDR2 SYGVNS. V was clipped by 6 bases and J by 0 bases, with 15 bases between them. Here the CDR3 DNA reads TGTGCCAGCAGCCCCCAAAGTGCACTAGCCAAAAACATTCAGTACTTC. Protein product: CASSPQSALAKNIQYF. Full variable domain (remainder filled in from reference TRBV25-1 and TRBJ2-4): EADIYQTPRYLVIGTGKKITLECSQTMGHDKMYWYQQDPGMELHLIHYSYGVNSTEKGDLSSESTVSRIRTEHFPLTLESARPSHTSQYLCASSPQSALAKNIQYFGAGTRLSVL.

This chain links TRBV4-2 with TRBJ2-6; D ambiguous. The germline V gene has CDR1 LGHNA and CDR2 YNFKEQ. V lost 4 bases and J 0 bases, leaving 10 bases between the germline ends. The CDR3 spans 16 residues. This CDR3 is CASSPTTDSGANVLTF. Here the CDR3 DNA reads TGTGCCAGCAGCCCCACCACAGACTCTGGGGCCAACGTCCTGACTTTC.

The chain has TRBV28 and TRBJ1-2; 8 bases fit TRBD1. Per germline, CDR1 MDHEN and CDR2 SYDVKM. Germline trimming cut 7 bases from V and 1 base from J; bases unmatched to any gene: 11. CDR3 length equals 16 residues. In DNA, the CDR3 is TGTGCCAGCAATTCAGGGACAGGCTTATTTAACTATGGCTACACCTTC. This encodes CASNSGTGLFNYGYTF.

The CDR3 DNA reads TGTGCCAGTAGTCTGACGGACTTGGGCAAAAACATTCAGTACTTC. Amino acids: CASSLTDLGKNIQYF. This chain uses TRBV19 with TRBJ2-4, with D perhaps TRBD2 (5 bases). CDR1 LNHDA and CDR2 SQIVND come from the germline V gene (reference sequence). CDR3 length: 15 residues. Trimming left V 5 bases short and J 3 bases short, with 14 bases between.

CDR3 bases: TGTGCCAGCCTAATGTGGTTGTACATTCAGTACTTC. As protein: CASLMWLYIQYF. The J gene is TRBJ2-4, the V gene TRBV21-1; the table calls TRBD2, which could not be checked here. TRBV21-1 is a listed pseudogene. This CDR3 comprises 12 residues.

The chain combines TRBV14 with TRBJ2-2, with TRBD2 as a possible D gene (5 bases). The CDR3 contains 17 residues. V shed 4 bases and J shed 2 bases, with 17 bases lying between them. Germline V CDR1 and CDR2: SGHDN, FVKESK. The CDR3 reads CASSRSSGSVNTGELFF. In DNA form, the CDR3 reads TGTGCCAGCAGCCGATCCAGCGGTAGCGTTAACACCGGGGAGCTGTTTTTT. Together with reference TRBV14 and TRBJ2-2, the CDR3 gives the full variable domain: EAGVTQFPSHSVIEKGQTVTLRCDPISGHDNLYWYRRVMGKEIKFLLHFVKESKQDESGMPNNRFLAERTGGTYSTLKVQPAELEDSGVYFCASSRSSGSVNTGELFFGEGSRLTVL.

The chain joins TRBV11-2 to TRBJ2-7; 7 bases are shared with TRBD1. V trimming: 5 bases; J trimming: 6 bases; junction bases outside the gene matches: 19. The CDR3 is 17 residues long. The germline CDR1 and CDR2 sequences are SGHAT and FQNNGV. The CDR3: CASSRLGNRGDGSEQYF. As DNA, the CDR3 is TGTGCCAGCAGCCGCTTAGGGAACAGGGGCGATGGATCCGAGCAGTACTTC.

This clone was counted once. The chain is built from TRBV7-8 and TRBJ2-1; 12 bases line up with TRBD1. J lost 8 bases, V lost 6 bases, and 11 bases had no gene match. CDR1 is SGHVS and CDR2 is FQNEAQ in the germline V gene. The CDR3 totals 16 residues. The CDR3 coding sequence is TGTGCCAGCAGTTCTTTCCGGGACAGGGGGCGGGATGAGCAGTTCTTC. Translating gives CASSSFRDRGRDEQFF.

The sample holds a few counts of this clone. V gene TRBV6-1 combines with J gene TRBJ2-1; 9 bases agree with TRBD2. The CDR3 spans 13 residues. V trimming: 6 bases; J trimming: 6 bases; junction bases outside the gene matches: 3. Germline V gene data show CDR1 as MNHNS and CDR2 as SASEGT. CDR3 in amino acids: CASRLAGANEQFF. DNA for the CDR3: TGTGCCAGCAGGTTAGCGGGAGCCAATGAGCAGTTCTTC.

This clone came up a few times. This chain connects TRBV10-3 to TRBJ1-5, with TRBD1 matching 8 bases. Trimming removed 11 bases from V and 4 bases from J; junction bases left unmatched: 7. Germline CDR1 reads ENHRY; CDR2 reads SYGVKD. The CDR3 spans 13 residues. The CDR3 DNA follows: TGTGCCTCAACAGGGGGGTGGAATCAGCCCCAGCATTTT. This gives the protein CASTGGWNQPQHF.

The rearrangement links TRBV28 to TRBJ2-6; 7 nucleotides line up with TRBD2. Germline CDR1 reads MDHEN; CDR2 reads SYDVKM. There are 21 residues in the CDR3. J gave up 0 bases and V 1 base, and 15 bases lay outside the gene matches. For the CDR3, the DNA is TGTGCCAGCAGTTTATCGGGATTTCCGGGAGGTATACCCTCTGGGGCCAACGTCCTGACTTTC. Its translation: CASSLSGFPGGIPSGANVLTF.

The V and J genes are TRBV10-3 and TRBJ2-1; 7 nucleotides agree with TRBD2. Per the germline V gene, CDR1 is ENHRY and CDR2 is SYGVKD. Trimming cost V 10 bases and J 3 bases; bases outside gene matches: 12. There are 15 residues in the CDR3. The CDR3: CATLGAGLHYNEQFF. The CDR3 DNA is TGTGCCACCCTAGGAGCGGGGCTTCACTACAATGAGCAGTTCTTC.

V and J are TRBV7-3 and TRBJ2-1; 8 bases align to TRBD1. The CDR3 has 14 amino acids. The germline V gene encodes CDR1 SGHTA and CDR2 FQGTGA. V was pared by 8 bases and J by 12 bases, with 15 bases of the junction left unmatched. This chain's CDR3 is CASHPGQGLFGQFF. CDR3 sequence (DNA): TGTGCCAGCCACCCCGGACAGGGTCTTTTCGGGCAGTTCTTC.

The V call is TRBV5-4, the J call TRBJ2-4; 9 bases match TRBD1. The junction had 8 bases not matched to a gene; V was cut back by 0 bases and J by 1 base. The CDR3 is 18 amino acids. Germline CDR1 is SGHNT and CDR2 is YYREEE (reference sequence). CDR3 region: CASSLDGGQGSAKNIQYF. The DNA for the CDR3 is TGTGCCAGCAGCTTGGATGGGGGACAGGGAAGTGCCAAAAACATTCAGTACTTC.

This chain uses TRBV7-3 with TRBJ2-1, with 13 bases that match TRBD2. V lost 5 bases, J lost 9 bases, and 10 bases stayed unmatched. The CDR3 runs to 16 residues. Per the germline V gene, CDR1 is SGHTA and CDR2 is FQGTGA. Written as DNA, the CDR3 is TGTGCCAGCAGCCTCCGAGGGACTAGCGGGAAGAGTGAGCAGTTCTTC. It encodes CASSLRGTSGKSEQFF. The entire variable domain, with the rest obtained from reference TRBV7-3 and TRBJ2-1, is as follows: GAGVSQTPSNKVTEKGKYVELRCDPISGHTALYWYRQSLGQGPEFLIYFQGTGAADDSGLPNDRFFAVRPEGSVSTLKIQRTERGDSAVYLCASSLRGTSGKSEQFFGPGTRLTVL.

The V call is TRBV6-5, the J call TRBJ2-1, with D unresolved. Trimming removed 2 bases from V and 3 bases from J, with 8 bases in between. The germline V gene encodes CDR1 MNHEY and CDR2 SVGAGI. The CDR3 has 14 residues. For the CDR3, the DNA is TGTGCCAGCAGTTACACCCACATCTACAATGAGCAGTTCTTC. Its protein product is CASSYTHIYNEQFF.

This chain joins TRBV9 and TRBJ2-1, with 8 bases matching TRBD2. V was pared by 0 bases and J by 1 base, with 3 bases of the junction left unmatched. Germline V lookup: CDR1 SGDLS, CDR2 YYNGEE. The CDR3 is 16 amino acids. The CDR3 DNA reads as TGTGCCAGCAGCGTAGATCAGCGGGAGTCCTACAATGAGCAGTTCTTC. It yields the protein CASSVDQRESYNEQFF.

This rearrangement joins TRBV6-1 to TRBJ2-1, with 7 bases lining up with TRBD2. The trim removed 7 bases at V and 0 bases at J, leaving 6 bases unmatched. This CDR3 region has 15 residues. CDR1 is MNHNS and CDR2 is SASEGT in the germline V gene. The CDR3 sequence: CASKTSPSSYNEQFF. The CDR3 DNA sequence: TGTGCCAGCAAGACTAGCCCGAGCTCCTACAATGAGCAGTTCTTC.

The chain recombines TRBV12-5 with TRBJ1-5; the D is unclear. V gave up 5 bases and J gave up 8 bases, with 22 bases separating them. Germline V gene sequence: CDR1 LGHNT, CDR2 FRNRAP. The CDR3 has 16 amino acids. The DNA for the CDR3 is TGTGCTAGTGGTACCCGTCGGGTCAACCAAAAGGAGCCCCAGCATTTT. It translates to CASGTRRVNQKEPQHF.

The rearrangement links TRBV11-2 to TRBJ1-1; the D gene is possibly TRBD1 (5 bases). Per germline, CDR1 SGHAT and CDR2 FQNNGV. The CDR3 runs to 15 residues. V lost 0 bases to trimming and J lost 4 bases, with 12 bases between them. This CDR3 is CASSLDKGLGTEAFF. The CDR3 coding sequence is TGTGCCAGCAGCTTAGATAAGGGGTTGGGCACTGAAGCTTTCTTT.

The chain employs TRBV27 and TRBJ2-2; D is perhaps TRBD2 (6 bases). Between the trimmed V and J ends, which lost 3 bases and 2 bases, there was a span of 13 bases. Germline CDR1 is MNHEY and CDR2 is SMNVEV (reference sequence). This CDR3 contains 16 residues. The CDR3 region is CASSFRASANTGELFF. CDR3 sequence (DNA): TGTGCCAGCAGTTTTCGGGCTAGCGCCAACACCGGGGAGCTGTTTTTT.

CDR3 in DNA: TGCGCCAGCAGCCCGAGGACTCCCCGGGACACTGAAGCTTTCTTT. Translation: CASSPRTPRDTEAFF. The chain has TRBV5-1 and TRBJ1-1, with D hard to call. Trimming took 4 bases from V and 3 from J, leaving 16 bases between them. This CDR3 region has 15 residues. Germline loops: CDR1 SGHRS, CDR2 YFSETQ.